One and the same sample provided the 21 T cell receptor beta chains below, sequenced in a study of CD8+ T cells in alopecia areata. RNA was isolated and reverse transcribed to cDNA, the sequencing template. Sequencing used immunoSEQ multiplex PCR; TCRdb keeps in-frame clones, though not all of them. There are some 210,000 clones in the sample; approximately 61% occur only once, and around 0.46% lies in the top ten. The input for sequencing was CD4+ T cells sorted from blood, taken at week 0. These receptors all stem from a human donor with alopecia areata.

V usage is TRBV15 and J usage is TRBJ2-4; D remains ambiguous. V was shortened by 4 bases and J by 7 bases, with 11 bases between the two germline ends. Germline assignment: CDR1 LNHNV and CDR2 YYDKDF (reference sequence). The CDR3 has 13 amino acids. CDR3 loop: CATSINSPNIQYF. The CDR3 bases are TGTGCCACCAGCATTAACAGTCCCAACATTCAGTACTTC.

The chain carries TRBV30 and TRBJ2-4; 7 bases fit TRBD1. There are 14 residues in the CDR3. The J segment lost 3 bases and the V segment lost 1 base, leaving 3 bases of the junction unmatched. The germline V gene encodes CDR1 GTSNPN and CDR2 SVGIG (reference sequence). The CDR3 sequence: CAWSAWDSKNIQYF. The CDR3 DNA reads TGTGCCTGGAGTGCCTGGGACAGCAAAAACATTCAGTACTTC.

The J gene is TRBJ2-3, the V gene TRBV25-1; 8 nucleotides line up with TRBD1. This CDR3 has 17 residues. V dropped 1 base and J dropped 2; count of bases not matched to a gene: 8. Germline-derived CDR1 and CDR2 are MGHDK and SYGVNS. The chain's CDR3 is CASSEWGTGGHTDTQYF. CDR3 in DNA: TGTGCCAGCAGTGAATGGGGCACAGGGGGACACACAGATACGCAGTATTTT.

This clone showed up just a few times. This specimen includes other DNA sequences encoding the same CDR3. The rearrangement uses TRBV30 and TRBJ1-2, with D perhaps matching TRBD1 (6 bases). CDR1 and CDR2 from the germline V gene are GTSNPN and SVGIG (reference sequence). The V end was cut by 4 bases, the J end by 2 bases, with 8 bases between. The CDR3 covers 12 residues. CDR3 DNA sequence: TGTGCCTGGAATCAGGGGAACTATGGCTACACCTTC. It translates to CAWNQGNYGYTF.

This clone has only one observation. The chain has TRBV9 and TRBJ1-2; D is unresolved. The CDR3 runs 14 residues. The germline gives CDR1 SGDLS, CDR2 YYNGEE. Trimming shortened V by 4 bases and J by 4 bases, and 14 bases separated the two germline ends. CDR3 coding DNA: TGTGCCAGCAGCCCCGGACGAGTGGGCTATGGCTACACCTTC. Translation: CASSPGRVGYGYTF.

This chain uses TRBV6-5 with TRBJ2-4, with D uncertain. Germline CDR1 and CDR2: MNHEY and SVGAGI. This CDR3 is 12 amino acids long. Trimming stripped 6 bases from V and 0 bases from J, with 3 bases between. Written as DNA, the CDR3 is TGTGCCAGCAGGGTAGCCAAAAACATTCAGTACTTC. Protein: CASRVAKNIQYF.

This chain joins TRBV6-1 and TRBJ1-5; D is possibly TRBD1 (5 bases). The germline gives CDR1 MNHNS, CDR2 SASEGT. The CDR3 spans 15 residues. V was trimmed by 7 bases and J by 2 bases, leaving 15 bases between them. As DNA, the CDR3 is TGTGCCAGCACCCTCGGGCTGGGGGGCAATCAGCCCCAGCATTTT. As protein: CASTLGLGGNQPQHF.

The chain couples TRBV15 to TRBJ1-5; D gene unclear. In germline, CDR1 is LNHNV, CDR2 YYDKDF (reference sequence). The CDR3 runs 13 residues. The V end was cut by 0 bases, the J end by 11 bases, with 11 bases between. CDR3 in amino acids: CATSRDERAAQHF. The CDR3 DNA is TGTGCCACCAGCAGAGATGAGAGGGCAGCCCAGCATTTT.

The rearrangement joins TRBV2 to TRBJ2-1; D remains ambiguous. Germline CDR1 and CDR2: SNHLY and FYNNEI. V shed 5 bases and J shed 6 bases, with 11 bases lying between them. This CDR3 comprises 13 residues. In DNA form, the CDR3 reads TGTGCCAGCAGTCCCCTCCCTCGCAATGAGCAGTTCTTC. This translates into CASSPLPRNEQFF. The full variable domain, with the rest looked up from reference TRBV2 and TRBJ2-1, is EPEVTQTPSHQVTQMGQEVILRCVPISNHLYFYWYRQILGQKVEFLVSFYNNEISEKSEIFDDQFSVERPDGSNFTLKIRSTKLEDSAMYFCASSPLPRNEQFFGPGTRLTVL.

The chain links TRBV6-6 to TRBJ2-5; 9 nucleotides agree with TRBD2. In germline, CDR1 is MNHNY, CDR2 SVGAGI (reference sequence). Losses at the gene ends were 8 bases for V and 3 bases for J; bases not matched to a gene: 10. The CDR3 has 15 amino acids. CDR3 amino acids: CASLEASGAKETQYF. The CDR3 DNA sequence: TGTGCCAGCCTGGAGGCTAGCGGGGCCAAAGAGACCCAGTACTTC.

V and J are TRBV7-3 and TRBJ2-7; D might be TRBD2 (6 bases). This CDR3 has 15 amino acids. V was shortened by 0 bases and J by 4 bases, with 13 bases between the two germline ends. Per the germline V gene, CDR1 is SGHTA and CDR2 is FQGTGA. As DNA, the CDR3 is TGTGCCAGCAGCTTAACGGGAGGACATGAGTACGAGCAGTACTTC. The encoded protein is CASSLTGGHEYEQYF. The full variable domain, rest sourced from reference TRBV7-3 and TRBJ2-7, is GAGVSQTPSNKVTEKGKYVELRCDPISGHTALYWYRQSLGQGPEFLIYFQGTGAADDSGLPNDRFFAVRPEGSVSTLKIQRTERGDSAVYLCASSLTGGHEYEQYFGPGTRLTVT.

The V and J genes are TRBV14 and TRBJ2-3, with no clear D. The germline V gene encodes CDR1 SGHDN and CDR2 FVKESK. The CDR3 extends over 16 amino acids. V was pared by 4 bases and J by 2 bases, with 16 bases between. In DNA form, the CDR3 reads TGTGCCAGCAGCCCTACTGGCGGATACTACACAGATACGCAGTATTTT. Amino acid sequence: CASSPTGGYYTDTQYF.

The chain carries TRBV5-1 and TRBJ2-7, with a weak D call TRBD2 (5 bases). CDR1 and CDR2 (germline): SGHRS, YFSETQ. The CDR3 sequence is 14 residues long. Trimming pared 2 bases from V and 4 bases from J, leaving 13 bases between. CDR3 amino acids: CASSLRGSLYEQYF. CDR3 nucleotides: TGCGCCAGCAGCTTAAGAGGGAGTCTGTACGAGCAGTACTTC. The full variable domain, completed using reference TRBV5-1 and TRBJ2-7, is KAGVTQTPRYLIKTRGQQVTLSCSPISGHRSVSWYQQTPGQGLQFLFEYFSETQRNKGNFPGRFSGRQFSNSRSEMNVSTLELGDSALYLCASSLRGSLYEQYFGPGTRLTVT.

This clone was detected many times. The chain uses TRBV10-2 and TRBJ1-1, with 8 bases fitting TRBD1. J gave up 4 bases and V 4 bases, and 8 bases lay outside the gene matches. Germline-derived CDR1 and CDR2 are WSHSY and SAAADI. The CDR3 is 15 amino acids. The CDR3 sequence is CASSGQGSRGTEAFF. The DNA of the CDR3 is TGCGCCAGCAGTGGACAGGGGAGCAGGGGCACTGAAGCTTTCTTT.

The chain carries TRBV13 and TRBJ2-2; 11 bases line up with TRBD2. There are 18 residues in the CDR3. CDR1 is PRHDT, CDR2 FYEKMQ, per germline (reference sequence). V shed 5 bases, J shed 2 bases, and the junction held 10 bases outside the gene matches. The CDR3 nucleotides are TGTGCCAGCAGCCACATACCCCTAGCGGGGGGTAACACCGGGGAGCTGTTTTTT. It encodes CASSHIPLAGGNTGELFF.

This clone came up once. The chain combines TRBV16 with TRBJ1-5; TRBD1 might be the D (5 bases). V lost 3 bases, J lost 9 bases, and 21 bases lay in between. This CDR3 has 16 residues. The germline V gene encodes CDR1 KGHSY and CDR2 FQNENV. This chain's CDR3 is CASSQPSGTLGRPQHF. The DNA of the CDR3 is TGTGCCAGCAGCCAGCCTTCCGGGACCCTGGGGCGGCCCCAGCATTTT.

This clone was observed a handful of times. The DNA is left out, because the CDR3 cannot be placed on it with certainty; the CDR3 is given as TCRdb lists it. The chain uses TRBV21-1 and TRBJ1-5. TRBV21-1 represents a pseudogene. The CDR3 spans 17 residues, counting both ends. CDR3 sequence reads: CASSHFGEGTSNQPQHF.

V and J are TRBV10-3 and TRBJ2-7; D is perhaps TRBD1 (6 bases). Trimming shortened V by 3 bases and J by 2 bases, and 17 bases separated the two germline ends. From germline, CDR1 is ENHRY and CDR2 SYGVKD. The CDR3 is 16 residues long. In DNA form, the CDR3 reads TGTGCCATCAGTGACCCCACGGGACACCTAGCCTACGAGCAGTACTTC. Its translation is CAISDPTGHLAYEQYF.

This clone was detected only a few times. The CDR3 bases are TGCAGCGTCGAACCGGGACAGGGGGCTGGAAACACCATATATTTT. Translation: CSVEPGQGAGNTIYF. This chain connects TRBV29-1 to TRBJ1-3; 11 nucleotides align to TRBD1. Unmatched junction bases numbered 6, after V lost 6 bases and J lost 2 bases. The length of the CDR3 is 15 residues. CDR1 and CDR2 from the germline V gene are SQVTM and ANQGSEA.

The chain's CDR3 is CASSQVVLASGRGRGKETQYF. CDR3 nucleotides: TGCGCCAGCAGCCAAGTGGTCTTGGCTAGCGGGAGAGGGAGGGGGAAAGAGACCCAGTACTTC. The chain recombines TRBV4-1 with TRBJ2-5; 10 bases line up with TRBD2. The CDR3 spans 21 residues. The V segment lost 1 base and the J segment 3 bases; nucleotides outside the gene matches: 20. CDR1 and CDR2 (germline): MGHRA, YSYEKL.

The chain employs TRBV2 and TRBJ2-7; 14 nucleotides match TRBD2. V was clipped by 6 bases and J by 2 bases; unmatched bases: 6. CDR3 size: 16 residues. Germline values: CDR1 SNHLY, CDR2 FYNNEI. CDR3 in amino acids: CASRGLAGGRTYEQYF. The CDR3, as DNA: TGTGCCAGCAGAGGACTAGCGGGGGGAAGGACCTACGAGCAGTACTTC.